This TCR beta chain was recorded in a study of T-cell reconstitution after alpha-beta-depleted transplantation in children (dated by TCRdb to the mid-2010s). About the full investigation: T-cell immune reconstitution after TCRalphabeta/CD19-depleted allogeneic hematopoietic cell transplantation in children was quantitatively tracked in the study by means of TCR repertoire profiling. Overall study outcomes, separate from this receptor: The frequencies of hyperexpanded clones fell over the following months, and after one year, T-cell counts and TCRbeta diversity were mostly attributed to newly produced T cells. The apparently early alphabetaT-cell count recovery about two months after transplant was reportedly dependent on only several hundred rapidly expanded clones derived from non-depleted graft cells. In some patients, the high TCRbeta diversity seen at day 60 was put down to recipient T cells and intrathymic progenitors that had survived conditioning.

The sample's treatment or condition label, in plain terms: allogeneic hematopoietic cell transplantation with graft depleted of TCRalphabeta T cells and CD19 B cells. The children who served as transplant recipients had been given grafts of TCRalphabeta/CD19-depleted allogeneic hematopoietic cells. The V end loses 0 bases and the J end loses 0 bases, and a stretch of 15 bases separates them. CDR1 and CDR2 were assigned from the germline V gene as LGHNA and YNFKEQ. The cysteine opens and the phenylalanine closes a CDR3 of 18 amino acids. Here the CDR3 DNA is all that survives: 54 bases in frame from base 1. For this clonotype: Its antigen is unknown. No per-base quality is available; no much larger clone lies one base away.

Receptor libraries were prepared by PCR. The instrument was an Illumina HiSeq 2500. Molecular barcoding was employed in the preparation of TCR libraries, with unique molecular identifiers being used to normalize TCRbeta repertoire quantification. Using fastp trimming at Q25 and MiXCR clonotype assembly, TCRdb reanalyzed the public sequencing data and kept in-frame beta chains. Rows with one shared CDR3 protein collapse into an entry with the most common genes and DNA. The sample profile shows around 300,000 distinct CDR3 sequences; around 25% of them were found once. The leading ten clones occupy approximately 10% of the sample.

The specimen comprised PBMCs, mostly from graft donor cells, sampled 180 days after TCRalphabeta/CD19-depleted stem cell transplant. In this chain, TRBV4-2 is recombined with TRBJ1-5; the D gene lacks a confident call. This clonotype was obtained from a male patient younger than 18 who had a stem cell transplant for acute lymphoblastic leukemia, so the T cells may come from the graft donor. Read as DNA, the sequence is TGTGCCAGCAGCCAAGACCCGGACGGACTCTATAGCAATCAGCCCCAGCATTTT. This gives the protein CASSQDPDGLYSNQPQHF.